This TCR beta chain originates from a study of blood T cell repertoires in COVID-19. Trimming at V came to 5 bases and at J to 6 bases, leaving 5 bases not matched to a gene. CDR3 length: 14 residues. CDR1 SGHTA and CDR2 FQGTGA come from the germline V gene. The protocol was immunoSEQ multiplex PCR, while the TCRdb copy is restricted to in-frame clones and leaves out a portion. This sample carries 80,000 to 95,000 clones, approximately 86% of them seen once, and the ten largest clones take 9.5% to 15%. The chain is built from TRBV7-3 and TRBJ2-1; TRBD1 matches at 9 bases. Sequencing used peripheral blood. The receptor's source is a human donor in a cohort sampled during active COVID-19. The CDR3 reads CASSRDRVGNEQFF. The CDR3, as DNA: TGTGCCAGCAGCCGGGACAGGGTCGGCAATGAGCAGTTCTTC.